This T cell receptor beta chain emerged from a study of T cell clonality in common variable immunodeficiency. Study-wide points: Compared with healthy controls, CVID subjects showed increased TCRbeta clonality, mostly in about a third. CVID patient heterogeneity limited repertoire-clinical complication correlations. Fewer deletions and N-nucleotide insertions were reportedly seen in common variable immunodeficiency TCR beta sequences.

This clone was detected many times. Its antigen is as yet unknown. The read stops 3 residues short of the end of the CDR3; the missing end is completed from the germline J gene. Profiling relied on immunoSEQ multiplex PCR, and the TCRdb table lists in-frame clones only, not all of them. The repertoire shows 39,000 or so clones, none seen only once; the top ten take 2.5% to 3%. Per the germline V gene, CDR1 is LGHNA and CDR2 is YNFKEQ. J lost 2 bases, V lost 4 bases, and 18 bases had no gene match. This CDR3 has 20 amino acids. The sequenced sample was peripheral blood mononuclear cells. This sequence originates from a person between 18 and 75 years old in good health. The rearrangement links TRBV4-2 to TRBJ2-5; 11 bases are shared with TRBD2. The CDR3 bases that were read are TGTGCCAGCAGCCGCCACCCCCGCGGTAGCGGGGGGGCCTCACAAGAGACC. The encoded protein is CASSRHPRGSGGASQET. The entire CDR3 protein reads CASSRHPRGSGGASQETQYF.